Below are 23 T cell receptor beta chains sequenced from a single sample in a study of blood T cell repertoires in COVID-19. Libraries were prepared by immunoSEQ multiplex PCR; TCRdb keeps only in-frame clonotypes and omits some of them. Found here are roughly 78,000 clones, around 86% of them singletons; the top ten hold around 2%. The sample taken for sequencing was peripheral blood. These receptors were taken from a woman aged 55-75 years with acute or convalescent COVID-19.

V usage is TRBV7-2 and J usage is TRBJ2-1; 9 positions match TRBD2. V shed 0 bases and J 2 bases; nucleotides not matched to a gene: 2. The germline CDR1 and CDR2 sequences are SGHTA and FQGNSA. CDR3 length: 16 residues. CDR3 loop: CASSLAGGGAYNEQFF. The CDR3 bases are TGTGCCAGCAGCTTAGCGGGCGGGGGGGCCTACAATGAGCAGTTCTTC.

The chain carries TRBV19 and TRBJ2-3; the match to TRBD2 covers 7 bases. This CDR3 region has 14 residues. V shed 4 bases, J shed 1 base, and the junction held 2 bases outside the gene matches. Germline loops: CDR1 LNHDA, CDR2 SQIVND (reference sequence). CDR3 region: CASSSGSGTDTQYF. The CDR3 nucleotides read TGTGCCAGTAGTAGCGGGAGTGGCACAGATACGCAGTATTTT.

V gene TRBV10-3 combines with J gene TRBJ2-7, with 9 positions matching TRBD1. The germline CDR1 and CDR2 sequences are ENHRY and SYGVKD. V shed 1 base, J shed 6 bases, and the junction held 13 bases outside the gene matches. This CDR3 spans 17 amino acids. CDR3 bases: TGTGCCATCAGTGAGTTTCCGCCGGGACAGGGAGGGGGCGAGCAGTACTTC. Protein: CAISEFPPGQGGGEQYF.

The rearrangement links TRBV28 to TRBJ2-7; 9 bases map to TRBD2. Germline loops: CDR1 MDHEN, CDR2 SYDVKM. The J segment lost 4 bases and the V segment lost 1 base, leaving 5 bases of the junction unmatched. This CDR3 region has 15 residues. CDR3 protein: CASSLSGLALYEQYF. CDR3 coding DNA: TGTGCCAGCAGTTTATCGGGACTAGCCTTGTACGAGCAGTACTTC.

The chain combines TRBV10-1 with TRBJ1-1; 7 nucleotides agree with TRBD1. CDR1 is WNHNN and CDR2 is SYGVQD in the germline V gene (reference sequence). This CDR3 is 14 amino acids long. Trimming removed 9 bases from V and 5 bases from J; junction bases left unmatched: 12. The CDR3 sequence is CASRTLRGKTEAFF. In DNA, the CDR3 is TGCGCCAGTCGGACCCTCAGGGGGAAGACTGAAGCTTTCTTT.

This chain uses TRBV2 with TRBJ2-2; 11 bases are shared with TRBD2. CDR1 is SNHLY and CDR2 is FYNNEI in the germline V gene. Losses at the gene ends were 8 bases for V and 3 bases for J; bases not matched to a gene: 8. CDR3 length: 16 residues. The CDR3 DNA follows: TGTGCCAGCGGCTCCCTAGCGGGGGGTTACACCGGGGAGCTGTTTTTT. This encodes CASGSLAGGYTGELFF.

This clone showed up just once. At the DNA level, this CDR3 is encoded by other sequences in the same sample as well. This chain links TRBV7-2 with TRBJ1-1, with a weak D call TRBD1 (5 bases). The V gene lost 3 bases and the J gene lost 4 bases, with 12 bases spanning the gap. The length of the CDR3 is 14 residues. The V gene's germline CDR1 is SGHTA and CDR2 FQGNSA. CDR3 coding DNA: TGTGCCAGCAGCTTTGGACGGGGGGGCACTGAAGCTTTCTTT. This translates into CASSFGRGGTEAFF.

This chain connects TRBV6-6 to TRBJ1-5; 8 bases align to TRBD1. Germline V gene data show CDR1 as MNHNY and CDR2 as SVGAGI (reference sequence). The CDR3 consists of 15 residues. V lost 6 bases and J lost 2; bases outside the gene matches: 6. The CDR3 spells CASRYTGGGNQPQHF. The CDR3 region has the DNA TGTGCCAGCAGGTATACAGGGGGTGGCAATCAGCCCCAGCATTTT.

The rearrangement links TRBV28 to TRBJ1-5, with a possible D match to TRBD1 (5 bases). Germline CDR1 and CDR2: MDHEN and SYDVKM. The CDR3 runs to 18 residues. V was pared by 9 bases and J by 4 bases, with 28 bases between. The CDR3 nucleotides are TGTGCCAGTCCCGGGGGGGACTGGGCTACGGCCTTTAATCAGCCCCAGCATTTT. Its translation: CASPGGDWATAFNQPQHF.

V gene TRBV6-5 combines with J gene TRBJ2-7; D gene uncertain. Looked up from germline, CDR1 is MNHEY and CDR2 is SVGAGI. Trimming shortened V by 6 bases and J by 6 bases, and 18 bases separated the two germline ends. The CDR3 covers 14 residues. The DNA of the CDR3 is TGTGCCAGCAGCCGAGAGAGTGTGCTCCGCGAGCAGTACTTC. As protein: CASSRESVLREQYF.

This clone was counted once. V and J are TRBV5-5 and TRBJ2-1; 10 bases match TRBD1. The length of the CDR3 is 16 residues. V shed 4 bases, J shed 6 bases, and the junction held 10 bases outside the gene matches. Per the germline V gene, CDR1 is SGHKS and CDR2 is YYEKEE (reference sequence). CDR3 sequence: CASSPSSRQGANEQFF. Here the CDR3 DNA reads TGTGCCAGCAGCCCAAGTAGTAGACAGGGGGCCAATGAGCAGTTCTTC. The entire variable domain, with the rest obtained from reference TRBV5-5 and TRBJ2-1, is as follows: DAGVTQSPTHLIKTRGQQVTLRCSPISGHKSVSWYQQVLGQGPQFIFQYYEKEERGRGNFPDRFSARQFPNYSSELNVNALLLGDSALYLCASSPSSRQGANEQFFGPGTRLTVL.

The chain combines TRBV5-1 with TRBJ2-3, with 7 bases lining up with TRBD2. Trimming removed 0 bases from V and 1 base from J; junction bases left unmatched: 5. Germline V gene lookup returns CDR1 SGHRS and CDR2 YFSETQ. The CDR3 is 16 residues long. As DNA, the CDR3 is TGCGCCAGCAGCTTGGGGAGCGGGATCCGCACAGATACGCAGTATTTT. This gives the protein CASSLGSGIRTDTQYF.

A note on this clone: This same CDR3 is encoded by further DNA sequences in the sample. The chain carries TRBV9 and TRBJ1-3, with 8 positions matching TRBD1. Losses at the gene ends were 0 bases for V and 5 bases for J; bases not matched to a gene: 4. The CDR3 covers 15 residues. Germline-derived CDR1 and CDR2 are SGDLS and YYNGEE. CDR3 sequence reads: CASSVGRQGRNTIYF. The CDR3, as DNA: TGTGCCAGCAGCGTAGGGAGACAGGGGCGAAACACCATATATTTT.

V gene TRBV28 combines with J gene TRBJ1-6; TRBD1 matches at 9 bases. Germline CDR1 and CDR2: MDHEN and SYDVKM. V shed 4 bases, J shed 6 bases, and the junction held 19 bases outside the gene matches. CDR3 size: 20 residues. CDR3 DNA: TGTGCCAGCAGTTCCTCAAGTCCCGGGACAGGGCAGGAACTTAATTCACCCCTCCACTTT. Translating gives CASSSSSPGTGQELNSPLHF.

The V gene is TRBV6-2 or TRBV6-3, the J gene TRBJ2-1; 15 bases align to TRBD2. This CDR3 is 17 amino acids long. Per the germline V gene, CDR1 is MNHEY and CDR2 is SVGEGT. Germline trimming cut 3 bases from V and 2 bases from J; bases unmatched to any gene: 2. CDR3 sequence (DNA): TGTGCCAGCAGTTATGGACTAGCGGGGGGGACCTACAATGAGCAGTTCTTC. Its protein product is CASSYGLAGGTYNEQFF.

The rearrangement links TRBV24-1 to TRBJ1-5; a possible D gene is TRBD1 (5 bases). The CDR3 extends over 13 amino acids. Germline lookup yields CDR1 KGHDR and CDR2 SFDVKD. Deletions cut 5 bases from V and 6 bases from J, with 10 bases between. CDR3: CATSVAGFQPQHF. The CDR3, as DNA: TGTGCCACCAGTGTAGCAGGGTTTCAGCCCCAGCATTTT.

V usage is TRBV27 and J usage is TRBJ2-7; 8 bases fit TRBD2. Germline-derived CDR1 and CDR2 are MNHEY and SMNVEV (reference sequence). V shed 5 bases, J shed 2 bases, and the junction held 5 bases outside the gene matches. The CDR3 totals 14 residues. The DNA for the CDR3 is TGTGCCAGCAGTAAAGCGGGGGTCCCCTACGAGCAGTACTTC. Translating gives CASSKAGVPYEQYF.

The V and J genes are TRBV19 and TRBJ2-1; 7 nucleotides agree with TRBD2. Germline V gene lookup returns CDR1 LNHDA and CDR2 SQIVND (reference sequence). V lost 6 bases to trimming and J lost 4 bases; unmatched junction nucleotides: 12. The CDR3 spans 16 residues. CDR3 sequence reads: CASSLNIGGLYNEQFF. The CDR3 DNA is TGTGCCAGTAGCCTCAACATCGGGGGGTTGTACAATGAGCAGTTCTTC.

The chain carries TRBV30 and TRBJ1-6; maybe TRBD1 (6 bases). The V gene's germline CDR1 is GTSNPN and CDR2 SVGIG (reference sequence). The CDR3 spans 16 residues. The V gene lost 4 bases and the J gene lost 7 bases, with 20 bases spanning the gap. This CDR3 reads CAWTTGGAASNSPLHF. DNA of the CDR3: TGTGCCTGGACCACCGGGGGGGCTGCTAGCAATTCACCCCTCCACTTT.

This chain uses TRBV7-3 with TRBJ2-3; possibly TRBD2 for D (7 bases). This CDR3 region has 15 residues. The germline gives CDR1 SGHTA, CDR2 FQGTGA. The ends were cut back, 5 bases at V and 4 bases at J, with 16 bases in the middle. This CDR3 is CASSPGGGGADTQYF. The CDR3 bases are TGTGCCAGCAGCCCGGGCGGCGGGGGCGCAGATACGCAGTATTTT.

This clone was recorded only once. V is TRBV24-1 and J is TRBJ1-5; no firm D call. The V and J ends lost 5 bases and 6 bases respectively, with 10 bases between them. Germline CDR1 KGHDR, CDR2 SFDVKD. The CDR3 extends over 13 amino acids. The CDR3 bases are TGTGCCACCAGTGGTCAGGCCATTCAGCCCCAGCATTTT. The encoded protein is CATSGQAIQPQHF.

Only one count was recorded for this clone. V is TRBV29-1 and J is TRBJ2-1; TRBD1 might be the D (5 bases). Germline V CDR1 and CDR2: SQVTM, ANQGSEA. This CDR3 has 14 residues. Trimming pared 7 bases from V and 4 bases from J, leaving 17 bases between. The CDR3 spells CSGTAGFGYNEQFF. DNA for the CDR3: TGCAGCGGGACCGCAGGGTTCGGTTACAATGAGCAGTTCTTC.

The CDR3 here is CASSSRAGDGDEQFF. The CDR3 region has the DNA TGTGCCAGCAGTTCACGAGCGGGGGACGGCGATGAGCAGTTCTTC. V and J are TRBV6-2 or TRBV6-3 and TRBJ2-1, with TRBD2 matching over 8 bases. Trimming cost V 4 bases and J 8 bases; bases outside gene matches: 10. Per germline, CDR1 MNHEY and CDR2 SVGEGT. CDR3 size: 15 residues.